A selection of T cell receptor beta chains follows, all from one sample in a study of blood T cell repertoires in COVID-19. Some clones are missing from TCRdb's copy, which holds only in-frame ones; the method was immunoSEQ multiplex PCR. The sample comprises hundreds of thousands of clones, 90% of which are singletons, and less than 1.5% rests with the top ten. The sample consisted of PBMCs or T cells enriched from blood (not recorded which). The receptor set was obtained from a man in his thirties or forties who had recovered from COVID-19. The CDR3 runs from the conserved cysteine through the conserved F or W. A D gene is named only where the DNA matches it firmly. Expanded clones are given a class, and other clones once, few, many or no size at all.

v_gene: TRBV28
d_gene: NA
j_gene: TRBJ2-3
abundance: NA
CDR3nt: TGTGCCAGCAGTTCTCAATACCGATTCGGGGATACGCAGTATTTT
CDR3aa: CASSSQYRFGDTQYF

v_gene: TRBV2
d_gene: TRBD1
j_gene: TRBJ2-7
abundance: NA
CDR3nt: TGTGCCAGCCCCTCGGACAGGGGGCCGGACGAGCAGTACTTC
CDR3aa: CASPSDRGPDEQYF

v_gene: TRBV27
d_gene: TRBD2
j_gene: TRBJ2-1
abundance: NA
CDR3nt: TGTGCCAGCAGTTTAGGGACTAGCGGAGCATACAATGAGCAGTTCTTC
CDR3aa: CASSLGTSGAYNEQFF

v_gene: TRBV11-2
d_gene: NA
j_gene: TRBJ2-7
abundance: NA
CDR3nt: TGTGCCAGCAGCTTAGGAGGCCACTCCTACGAGCAGTACTTC
CDR3aa: CASSLGGHSYEQYF

v_gene: TRBV2
d_gene: TRBD1
j_gene: TRBJ1-2
abundance: NA
CDR3nt: TGTGCCAGCAGGGGGGACAGGGAGAACTATGGCTACACCTTC
CDR3aa: CASRGDRENYGYTF

v_gene: TRBV4-1
d_gene: TRBD2
j_gene: TRBJ2-1
abundance: NA
CDR3nt: TGCGCCAGCAGCCCCACTAGCGGTAATGAGCAGTTCTTC
CDR3aa: CASSPTSGNEQFF

v_gene: TRBV9
d_gene: NA
j_gene: TRBJ1-6
abundance: NA
CDR3nt: TGTGCCAGCAGCGTAGACCCGGGGGGAGGGTATAATTCACCCCTCCACTTT
CDR3aa: CASSVDPGGGYNSPLHF

v_gene: TRBV27
d_gene: TRBD1
j_gene: TRBJ2-6
abundance: NA
CDR3nt: TGTGCCAGCAGGAGGGACAGGGGCGACTCTGGGGCCAACGTCCTGACTTTC
CDR3aa: CASRRDRGDSGANVLTF

v_gene: TRBV11-3
d_gene: TRBD1
j_gene: TRBJ2-1
abundance: NA
CDR3nt: TGTGCCAGCAGCTTGGGACAGTTCGCCTACAATGAGCAGTTCTTC
CDR3aa: CASSLGQFAYNEQFF

v_gene: TRBV7-9
d_gene: NA
j_gene: TRBJ2-1
abundance: NA
CDR3nt: TGTGCCAGCAGCTCACAGGGTAAAGACTACAATGAGCAGTTCTTC
CDR3aa: CASSSQGKDYNEQFF

v_gene: TRBV7-8
d_gene: NA
j_gene: TRBJ1-4
abundance: NA
CDR3nt: TGTGCCAGCAGCCCACGGGTTGAAAAACTGTTTTTT
CDR3aa: CASSPRVEKLFF

v_gene: TRBV3-1/TRBV3-2
d_gene: TRBD2
j_gene: TRBJ2-7
abundance: NA
CDR3nt: TGTGCCAGCAGCCAAGTTTCGGGGGGTTACGAGCAGTACTTC
CDR3aa: CASSQVSGGYEQYF

v_gene: TRBV7-2
d_gene: TRBD1
j_gene: TRBJ2-7
abundance: NA
CDR3nt: TGTGCCAGCAGCCCCCGGACAGGCTCCTACGAGCAGTACTTC
CDR3aa: CASSPRTGSYEQYF

v_gene: TRBV5-4
d_gene: NA
j_gene: TRBJ2-7
abundance: NA
CDR3nt: TGTGCCAGCAGCTGGACAGGGAGGGGCTACGAGCAGTACTTC
CDR3aa: CASSWTGRGYEQYF

v_gene: TRBV11-2
d_gene: NA
j_gene: TRBJ2-3
abundance: NA
CDR3nt: TGTGCCAGCAGCTTTTTCCAGCGGTGGGATACGCAGTATTTT
CDR3aa: CASSFFQRWDTQYF

v_gene: TRBV18
d_gene: NA
j_gene: TRBJ2-7
abundance: NA
CDR3nt: TGTGCCAGCTCATTTGTAATCCGCGGGCAGGTGAACTACGAGCAGTACTTC
CDR3aa: CASSFVIRGQVNYEQYF

v_gene: TRBV15
d_gene: TRBD1
j_gene: TRBJ1-5
abundance: once
CDR3nt: TGTGCCACCAGCAGAAAAATGCAGGGGGCGGATCAGCCCCAGCATTTT
CDR3aa: CATSRKMQGADQPQHF

v_gene: TRBV2
d_gene: TRBD1
j_gene: TRBJ2-1
abundance: NA
CDR3nt: TGTGCCAGCATCCGGGACAGGGAGAATGAGCAGTTCTTC
CDR3aa: CASIRDRENEQFF

v_gene: TRBV7-2
d_gene: TRBD1
j_gene: TRBJ1-6
abundance: NA
CDR3nt: TGTGCCAGCAGAACCGGGACAGGGGGGTCACCCCTCCACTTT
CDR3aa: CASRTGTGGSPLHF

v_gene: TRBV6-5
d_gene: NA
j_gene: TRBJ1-1
abundance: NA
CDR3nt: TGTGCCAGCAGTTACTCGTCGCGGCAGGGGACTGAAGCTTTCTTT
CDR3aa: CASSYSSRQGTEAFF

v_gene: TRBV19
d_gene: TRBD1
j_gene: TRBJ2-1
abundance: NA
CDR3nt: TGTGCCAGCAGGACAGGGGCGAGCTCCTACAATGAGCAGTTCTTC
CDR3aa: CASRTGASSYNEQFF

v_gene: TRBV11-2
d_gene: TRBD1
j_gene: TRBJ1-1
abundance: NA
CDR3nt: TGTGCCAGCAGCTTGACGGGACAGGAAGCTTCTGAAGCTTTCTTT
CDR3aa: CASSLTGQEASEAFF

v_gene: TRBV27
d_gene: NA
j_gene: TRBJ2-1
abundance: NA
CDR3nt: TGTGCCAGCAGTTTATATCCTCCGAGACAGCCATACAATGAGCAGTTCTTC
CDR3aa: CASSLYPPRQPYNEQFF

v_gene: TRBV14
d_gene: NA
j_gene: TRBJ1-6
abundance: NA
CDR3nt: TGTGCCAGCAGACCAGCACTTCAGGAATACGGCTATAATTCACCCCTCCACTTT
CDR3aa: CASRPALQEYGYNSPLHF

v_gene: TRBV6-5
d_gene: NA
j_gene: TRBJ2-7
abundance: NA
CDR3nt: TGTGCCAGCATGAGACGGGGAGGCGACTACGAGCAGTACTTC
CDR3aa: CASMRRGGDYEQYF

v_gene: TRBV13
d_gene: NA
j_gene: TRBJ1-6
abundance: NA
CDR3nt: TGTGCCAGCAGCTTAGGCCTAAGGACGGGACACACCAGGGATTCACCCCTCCACTTT
CDR3aa: CASSLGLRTGHTRDSPLHF

v_gene: TRBV4-2
d_gene: NA
j_gene: TRBJ2-1
abundance: NA
CDR3nt: TGTGCCAGCAGCCAAGAGTCGGGAATGTTCAATGAGCAGTTCTTC
CDR3aa: CASSQESGMFNEQFF